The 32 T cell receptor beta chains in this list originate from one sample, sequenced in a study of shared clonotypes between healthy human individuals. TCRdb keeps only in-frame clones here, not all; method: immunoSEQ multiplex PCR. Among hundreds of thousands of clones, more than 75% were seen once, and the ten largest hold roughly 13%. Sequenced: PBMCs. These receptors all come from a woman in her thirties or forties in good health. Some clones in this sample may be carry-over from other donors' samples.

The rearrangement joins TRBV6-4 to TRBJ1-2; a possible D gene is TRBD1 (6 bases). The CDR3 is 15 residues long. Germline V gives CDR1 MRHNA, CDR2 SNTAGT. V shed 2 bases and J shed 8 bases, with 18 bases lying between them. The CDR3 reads CASSDGSEGGGGYTF. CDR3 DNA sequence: TGTGCCAGCAGTGACGGATCGGAGGGGGGCGGAGGCTACACCTTC.

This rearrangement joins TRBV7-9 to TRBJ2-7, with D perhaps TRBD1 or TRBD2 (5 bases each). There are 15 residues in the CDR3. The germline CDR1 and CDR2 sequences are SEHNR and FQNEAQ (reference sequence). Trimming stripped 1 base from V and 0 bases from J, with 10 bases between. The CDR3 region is CASSLEGTVSYEQYF. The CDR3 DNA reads TGTGCCAGCAGCTTAGAAGGGACGGTCTCCTACGAGCAGTACTTC.

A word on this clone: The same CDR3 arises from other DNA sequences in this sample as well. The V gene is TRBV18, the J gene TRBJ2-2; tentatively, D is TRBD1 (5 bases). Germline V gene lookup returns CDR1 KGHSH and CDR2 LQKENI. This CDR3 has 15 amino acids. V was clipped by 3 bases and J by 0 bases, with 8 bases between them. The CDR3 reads CASSPQGANTGELFF. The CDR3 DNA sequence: TGTGCCAGCTCACCCCAGGGCGCGAACACCGGGGAGCTGTTTTTT.

CDR3 residues: CASSQEGLAGYNEQFF. As DNA, the CDR3 is TGCGCCAGCAGCCAAGAGGGACTAGCGGGGTACAATGAGCAGTTCTTC. This chain links TRBV4-1 with TRBJ2-1; 13 bases fit TRBD2. J was trimmed by 4 bases and V by 0 bases; bases with no gene match: 0. From germline, CDR1 is MGHRA and CDR2 YSYEKL. This CDR3 comprises 16 residues.

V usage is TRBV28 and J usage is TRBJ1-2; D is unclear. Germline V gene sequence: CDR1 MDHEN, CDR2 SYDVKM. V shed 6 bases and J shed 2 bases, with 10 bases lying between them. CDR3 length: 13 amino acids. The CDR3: CASRPGRNYGYTF. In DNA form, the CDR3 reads TGTGCCAGCAGACCCGGACGGAACTATGGCTACACCTTC.

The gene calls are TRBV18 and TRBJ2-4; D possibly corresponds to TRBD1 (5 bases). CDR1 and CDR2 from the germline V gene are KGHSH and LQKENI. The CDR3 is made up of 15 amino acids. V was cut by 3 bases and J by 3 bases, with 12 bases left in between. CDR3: CASSPRQSLKNIQYF. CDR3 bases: TGTGCCAGCTCACCCAGACAGAGCCTCAAAAACATTCAGTACTTC.

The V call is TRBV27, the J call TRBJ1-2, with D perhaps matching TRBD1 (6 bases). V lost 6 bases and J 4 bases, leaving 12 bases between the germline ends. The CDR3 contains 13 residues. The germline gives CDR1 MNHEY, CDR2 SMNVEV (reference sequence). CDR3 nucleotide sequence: TGTGCCAGCAGAATTGGGGGCGGCTATGGCTACACCTTC. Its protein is CASRIGGGYGYTF.

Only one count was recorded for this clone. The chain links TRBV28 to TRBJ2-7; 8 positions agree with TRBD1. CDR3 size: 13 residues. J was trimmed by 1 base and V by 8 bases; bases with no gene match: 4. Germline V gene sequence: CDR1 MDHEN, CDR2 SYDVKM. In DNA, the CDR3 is TGTGCCAGCCGGACAGGGTCGTCCTACGAGCAGTACTTC. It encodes CASRTGSSYEQYF.

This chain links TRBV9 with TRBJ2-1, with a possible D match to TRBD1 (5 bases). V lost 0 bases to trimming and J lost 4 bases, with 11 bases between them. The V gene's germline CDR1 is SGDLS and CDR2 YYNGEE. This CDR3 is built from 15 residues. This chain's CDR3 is CASSVEGWTYNEQFF. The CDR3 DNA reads TGTGCCAGCAGCGTAGAGGGGTGGACGTACAATGAGCAGTTCTTC.

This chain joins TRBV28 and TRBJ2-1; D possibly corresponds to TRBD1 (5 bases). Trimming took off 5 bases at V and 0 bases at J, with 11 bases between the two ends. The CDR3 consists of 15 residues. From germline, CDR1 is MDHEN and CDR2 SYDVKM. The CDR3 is CASSSQGYSYNEQFF. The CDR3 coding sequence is TGTGCCAGCAGTAGTCAGGGATACTCCTACAATGAGCAGTTCTTC.

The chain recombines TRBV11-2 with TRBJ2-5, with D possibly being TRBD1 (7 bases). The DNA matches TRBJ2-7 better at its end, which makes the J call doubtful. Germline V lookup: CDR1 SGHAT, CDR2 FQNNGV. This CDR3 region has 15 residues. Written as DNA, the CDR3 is TGTGCCAGCAGCTTCCGGGGGACAGTGATACACGAGCAGTACTTC. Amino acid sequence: CASSFRGTVIHEQYF.

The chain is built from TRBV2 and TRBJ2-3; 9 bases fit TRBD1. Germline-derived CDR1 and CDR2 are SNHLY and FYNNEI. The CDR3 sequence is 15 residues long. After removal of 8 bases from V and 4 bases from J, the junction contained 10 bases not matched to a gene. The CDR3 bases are TGTGCCAGCCCGATGGACAGGGGCGAGGCAGATACGCAGTATTTT. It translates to CASPMDRGEADTQYF.

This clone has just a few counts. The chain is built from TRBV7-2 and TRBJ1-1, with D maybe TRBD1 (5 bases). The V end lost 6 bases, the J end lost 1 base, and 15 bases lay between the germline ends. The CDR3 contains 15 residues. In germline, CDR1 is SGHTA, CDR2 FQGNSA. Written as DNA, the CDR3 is TGTGCCAGCAGTTCCCTACTGGGGCCGAACACTGAAGCTTTCTTT. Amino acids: CASSSLLGPNTEAFF.

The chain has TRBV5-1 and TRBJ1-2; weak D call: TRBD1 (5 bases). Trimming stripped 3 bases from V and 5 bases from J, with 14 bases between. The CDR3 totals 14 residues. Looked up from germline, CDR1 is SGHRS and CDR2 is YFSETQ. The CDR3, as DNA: TGCGCCAGCAGCTCCCCCTCCCGACAGTATGGCTACACCTTC. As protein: CASSSPSRQYGYTF.

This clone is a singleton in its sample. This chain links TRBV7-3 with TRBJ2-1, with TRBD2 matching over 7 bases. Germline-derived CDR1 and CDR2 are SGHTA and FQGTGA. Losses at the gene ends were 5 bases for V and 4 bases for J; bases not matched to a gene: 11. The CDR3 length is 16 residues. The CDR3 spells CASSLEGGSRYNEQFF. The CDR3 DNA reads TGTGCCAGCAGCCTCGAGGGCGGGAGTAGGTACAATGAGCAGTTCTTC.

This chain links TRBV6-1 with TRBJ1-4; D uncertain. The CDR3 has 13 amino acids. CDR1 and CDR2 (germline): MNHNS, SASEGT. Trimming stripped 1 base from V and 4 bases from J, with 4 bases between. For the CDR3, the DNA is TGTGCCAGCAGTGAAGGGAATAATGAAAAACTGTTTTTT. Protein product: CASSEGNNEKLFF.

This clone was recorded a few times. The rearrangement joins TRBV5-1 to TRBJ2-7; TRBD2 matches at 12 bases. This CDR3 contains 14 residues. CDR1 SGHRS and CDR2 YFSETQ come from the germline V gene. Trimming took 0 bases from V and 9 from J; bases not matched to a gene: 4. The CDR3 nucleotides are TGCGCCAGCAGCTTGGGACTAGCGGGAGTCGGGCAGTACTTC. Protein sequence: CASSLGLAGVGQYF.

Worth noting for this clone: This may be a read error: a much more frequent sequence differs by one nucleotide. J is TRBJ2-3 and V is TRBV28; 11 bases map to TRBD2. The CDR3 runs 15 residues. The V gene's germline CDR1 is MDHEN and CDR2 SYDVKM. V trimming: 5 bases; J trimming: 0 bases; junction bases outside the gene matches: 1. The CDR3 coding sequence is TGTGCCAGCAGTGGGACTAGCGGAAGCACAGATACGCAGTATTTT. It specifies CASSGTSGSTDTQYF.

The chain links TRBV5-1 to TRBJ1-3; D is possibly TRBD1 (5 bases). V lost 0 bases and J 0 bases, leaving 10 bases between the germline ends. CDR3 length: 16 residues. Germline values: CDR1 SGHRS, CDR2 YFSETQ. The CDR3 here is CASSLGQLSSGNTIYF. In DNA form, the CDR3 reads TGCGCCAGCAGCTTGGGACAGCTCTCCTCTGGAAACACCATATATTTT.

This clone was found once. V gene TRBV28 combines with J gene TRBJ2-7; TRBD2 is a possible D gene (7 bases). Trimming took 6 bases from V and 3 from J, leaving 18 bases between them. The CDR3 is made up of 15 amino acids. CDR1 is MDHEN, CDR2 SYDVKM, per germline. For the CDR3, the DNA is TGTGCCAGCAGCCCCCCCGGGGAGGGGGTCTACGAGCAGTACTTC. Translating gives CASSPPGEGVYEQYF.

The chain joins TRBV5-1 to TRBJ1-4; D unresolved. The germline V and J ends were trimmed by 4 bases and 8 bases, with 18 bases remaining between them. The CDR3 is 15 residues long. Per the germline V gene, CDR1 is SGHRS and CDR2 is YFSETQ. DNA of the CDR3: TGCGCCAGCAGCCCGGACGGGAGTACGAGCGAAAAACTGTTTTTT. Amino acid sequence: CASSPDGSTSEKLFF.

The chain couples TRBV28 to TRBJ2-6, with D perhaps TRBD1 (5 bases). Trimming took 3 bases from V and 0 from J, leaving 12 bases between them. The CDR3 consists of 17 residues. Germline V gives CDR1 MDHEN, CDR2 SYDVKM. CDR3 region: CASSFLTDSSGANVLTF. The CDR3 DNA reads TGTGCCAGCAGTTTCCTGACAGACAGCTCTGGGGCCAACGTCCTGACTTTC.

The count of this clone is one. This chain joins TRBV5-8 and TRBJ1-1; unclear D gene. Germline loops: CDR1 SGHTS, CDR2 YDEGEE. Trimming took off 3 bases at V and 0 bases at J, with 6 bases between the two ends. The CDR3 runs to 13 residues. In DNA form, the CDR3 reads TGTGCCAGCAGCTCCGGACTGAACACTGAAGCTTTCTTT. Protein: CASSSGLNTEAFF.

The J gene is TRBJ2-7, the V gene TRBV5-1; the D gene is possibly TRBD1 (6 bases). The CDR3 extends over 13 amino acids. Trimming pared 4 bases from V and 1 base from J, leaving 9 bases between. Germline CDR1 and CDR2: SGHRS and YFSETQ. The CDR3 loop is CASSPDRSYEQYF. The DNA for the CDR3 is TGCGCCAGCAGCCCGGACAGATCCTACGAGCAGTACTTC.

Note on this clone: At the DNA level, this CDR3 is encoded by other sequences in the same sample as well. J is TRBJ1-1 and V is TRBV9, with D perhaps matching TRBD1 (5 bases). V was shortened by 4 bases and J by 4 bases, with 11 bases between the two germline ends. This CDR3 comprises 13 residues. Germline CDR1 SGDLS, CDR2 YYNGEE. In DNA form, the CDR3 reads TGTGCCAGCAGCTCGGGGACCGGCACTGAAGCTTTCTTT. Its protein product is CASSSGTGTEAFF.

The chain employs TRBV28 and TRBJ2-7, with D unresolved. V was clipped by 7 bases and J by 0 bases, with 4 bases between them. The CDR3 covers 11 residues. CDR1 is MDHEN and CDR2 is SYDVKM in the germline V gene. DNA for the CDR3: TGTGCCAGCATCGGCTCCTACGAGCAGTACTTC. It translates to CASIGSYEQYF.

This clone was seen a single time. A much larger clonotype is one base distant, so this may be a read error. The CDR3 region is CATSRDGGRLADLTHEQYF. CDR3 in DNA: TGTGCCACCAGCAGAGATGGCGGGAGGCTAGCGGACCTAACCCACGAGCAGTACTTC. The V gene is TRBV15, the J gene TRBJ2-7; 8 bases are a match to TRBD2. V was clipped by 0 bases and J by 5 bases; unmatched bases: 18. Germline V gives CDR1 LNHNV, CDR2 YYDKDF (reference sequence). The CDR3 spans 19 residues. The whole variable domain, remainder taken from reference TRBV15 and TRBJ2-7, is DAMVIQNPRYQVTQFGKPVTLSCSQTLNHNVMYWYQQKSSQAPKLLFHYYDKDFNNEADTPDNFQSRRPNTSFCFLDIRSPGLGDTAMYLCATSRDGGRLADLTHEQYFGPGTRLTVT.

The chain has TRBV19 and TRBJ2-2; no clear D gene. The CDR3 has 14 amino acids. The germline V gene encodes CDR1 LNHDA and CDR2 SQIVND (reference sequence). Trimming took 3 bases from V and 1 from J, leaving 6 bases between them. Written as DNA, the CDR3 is TGTGCCAGTAGTATCAGTAAGAACACCGGGGAGCTGTTTTTT. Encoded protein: CASSISKNTGELFF.

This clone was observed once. The CDR3 spells CASSRDYTDTQYF. CDR3 coding DNA: TGTGCCAGCAGCCGGGACTACACAGATACGCAGTATTTT. The chain recombines TRBV7-2 with TRBJ2-3, with 7 nucleotides matching TRBD2. The J segment lost 2 bases and the V segment lost 5 bases, leaving 1 base of the junction unmatched. The length of the CDR3 is 13 residues. Per the germline V gene, CDR1 is SGHTA and CDR2 is FQGNSA.

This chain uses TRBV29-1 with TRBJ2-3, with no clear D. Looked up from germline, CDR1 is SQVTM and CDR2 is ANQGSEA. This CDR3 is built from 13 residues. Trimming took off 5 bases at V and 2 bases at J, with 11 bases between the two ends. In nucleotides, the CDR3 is TGCAGCGTTTCACCCATTGTCACAGATACGCAGTATTTT. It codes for CSVSPIVTDTQYF.

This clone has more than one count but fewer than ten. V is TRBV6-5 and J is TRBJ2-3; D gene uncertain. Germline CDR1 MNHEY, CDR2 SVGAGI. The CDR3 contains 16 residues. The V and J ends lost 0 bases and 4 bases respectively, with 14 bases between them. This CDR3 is CASSYSRTDRADTQYF. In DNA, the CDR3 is TGTGCCAGCAGTTACTCCAGAACGGATAGGGCAGATACGCAGTATTTT.

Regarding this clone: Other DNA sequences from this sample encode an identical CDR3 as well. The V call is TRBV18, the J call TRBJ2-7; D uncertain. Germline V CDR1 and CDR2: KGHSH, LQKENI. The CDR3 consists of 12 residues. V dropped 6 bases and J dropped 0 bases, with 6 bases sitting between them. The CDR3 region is CASSPSSYEQYF. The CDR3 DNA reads TGTGCCAGCTCCCCGAGCTCCTACGAGCAGTACTTC.